Below are 16 T cell receptor beta chains sequenced from a single sample in a study of blood T cells in healthy people across ages. For the second PCR, which ran for about 7 to 11 cycles, a sample-barcoded 5' primer and a J-beta primer mix were used. TCRdb independently ran MiXCR on the 5' RACE reads; one entry per CDR3 protein. The data hold 650,000 to 800,000 distinct CDR3 sequences, with around 52% observed a single time. Material for sequencing was blood. The receptors originated from a woman aged 80 or over in good health.

This clonotype has at least ten counts. The chain joins TRBV30 to TRBJ1-2; 7 bases line up with TRBD1. The CDR3 runs 11 residues. Germline values: CDR1 GTSNPN, CDR2 SVGIG (reference sequence). V lost 6 bases, J lost 7 bases, and 5 bases stayed unmatched. CDR3 protein: CACSQGTGYTF. The CDR3 DNA is TGTGCCTGCTCACAGGGGACTGGCTACACCTTC.

The chain uses TRBV20-1 and TRBJ2-1, with D tentatively TRBD2 (5 bases). Germline CDR1 and CDR2: DFQATT and SNEGSKA (reference sequence). The CDR3 covers 14 residues. Between the trimmed V and J ends, which lost 2 bases and 3 bases, there was a span of 11 bases. CDR3: CSARLSRGYNEQFF. The CDR3 coding sequence is TGCAGTGCTAGACTCTCCCGGGGCTACAATGAGCAGTTCTTC.

This clonotype was detected ten times or more. V gene TRBV6-1 combines with J gene TRBJ2-5, with no clear D. CDR1 is MNHNS, CDR2 SASEGT, per germline. There are 16 residues in the CDR3. The V end was cut by 0 bases, the J end by 5 bases, with 16 bases between. The CDR3 spells CASSEAHGSAMETQYF. The CDR3 DNA reads as TGTGCCAGCAGTGAAGCGCACGGAAGCGCAATGGAGACCCAGTACTTC.

The V gene is TRBV13, the J gene TRBJ2-7, with TRBD2 as a possible D gene (6 bases). This CDR3 is built from 16 residues. With 3 bases removed from V and 7 bases from J, the gap between germline ends came to 22 bases. From germline, CDR1 is PRHDT and CDR2 FYEKMQ (reference sequence). Here the CDR3 reads CASSFAPGLPKGEQYF. CDR3 nucleotide sequence: TGTGCCAGCAGCTTTGCCCCGGGACTTCCCAAAGGGGAGCAGTACTTC.

This clonotype occurred many times. The V and J genes are TRBV10-3 and TRBJ1-4; unclear D gene. This CDR3 is built from 14 residues. Trimming left V 2 bases short and J 6 bases short, with 10 bases between. CDR1 is ENHRY and CDR2 is SYGVKD in the germline V gene. The CDR3 here is CAISEAGADEKLFF. CDR3 coding DNA: TGTGCCATCAGTGAGGCGGGCGCCGATGAAAAACTGTTTTTT.

This clonotype occurred a few times. This could be a read error, since a much larger clone is one nucleotide away. J is TRBJ2-1 and V is TRBV29-1; either TRBD1 or TRBD2 may supply D (6 bases each). The J call is in doubt because the DNA end fits TRBJ2-7 better. Germline-derived CDR1 and CDR2 are SQVTM and ANQGSEA. This CDR3 is 15 amino acids long. The CDR3 DNA sequence: TGCAGCGTTGGAGGGGGGTTGGGCTCCTACAATGAGCAGTACTTC. Amino acid sequence: CSVGGGLGSYNEQYF.

The chain combines TRBV6-4 with TRBJ1-2; the match to TRBD1 covers 7 bases. The CDR3 extends over 16 amino acids. Germline V lookup: CDR1 MRHNA, CDR2 SNTAGT. V lost 0 bases and J lost 7; bases outside the gene matches: 11. DNA for the CDR3: TGTGCCAGCAGTGACTCGATAAACAGGGGCCCTCGTGGCTACACCTTC. This sequence encodes CASSDSINRGPRGYTF.

For this clonotype: A much more abundant neighbour one base away suggests this may be a read error. This chain links TRBV12-3 or TRBV12-4 with TRBJ2-7, with D uncertain. CDR3 length: 12 residues. CDR3 in amino acids: CACSFGHFEQYF. For the CDR3, the DNA is TGTGCCTGCAGTTTCGGTCACTTCGAGCAGTACTTC.

This clonotype occurred many times. V usage is TRBV5-1 and J usage is TRBJ2-1; D is ambiguous. CDR1 and CDR2 from the germline V gene are SGHRS and YFSETQ. V lost 0 bases to trimming and J lost 8 bases, with 9 bases between them. The CDR3 is 13 residues long. CDR3 amino acids: CASSLGFGDEQFF. The DNA of the CDR3 is TGCGCCAGCAGCTTGGGATTTGGTGATGAGCAGTTCTTC.

This clonotype was recorded at least ten times. The chain joins TRBV5-1 to TRBJ2-1; either TRBD1 or TRBD2 may fit D (5 bases each). CDR1 and CDR2 (germline): SGHRS, YFSETQ. The length of the CDR3 is 16 residues. Trimming cost V 3 bases and J 2 bases, with 15 bases left between them. CDR3 loop: CASSWGPSATYNEQFF. The CDR3 region has the DNA TGCGCCAGCAGCTGGGGACCGTCGGCCACCTACAATGAGCAGTTCTTC.

The chain recombines TRBV6-1 with TRBJ2-3, with 12 bases aligning to TRBD2. J was trimmed by 6 bases and V by 6 bases; bases with no gene match: 7. Looked up from germline, CDR1 is MNHNS and CDR2 is SASEGT. The CDR3 extends over 15 amino acids. The CDR3 is CASSPTSGGSDTQYF. The CDR3 DNA reads TGTGCCAGCAGCCCCACTAGCGGGGGGTCGGATACGCAGTATTTT.

This chain links TRBV4-2 with TRBJ2-7, with D uncertain. Germline CDR1 reads LGHNA; CDR2 reads YNFKEQ. Deletions cut 3 bases from V and 7 bases from J, with 25 bases between. This CDR3 comprises 17 residues. Here the CDR3 DNA reads TGTGCCAGCAGCCACTCCGATGCCGCCTTTCTTTCCAATGAGCAGTACTTC. Protein product: CASSHSDAAFLSNEQYF.

The sample holds a few counts of this clonotype. V gene TRBV5-1 combines with J gene TRBJ2-1; 8 bases fit TRBD2. The CDR3 is 17 residues long. The ends lost 5 bases at V and 4 bases at J; junction bases unmatched: 14. Germline V gene data show CDR1 as SGHRS and CDR2 as YFSETQ. In nucleotides, the CDR3 is TGCGCCAGCAGTGGGGGATCAACGGGGGGGCTTTACAATGAGCAGTTCTTC. It specifies CASSGGSTGGLYNEQFF.

Many counts were recorded for this clonotype. This chain uses TRBV20-1 with TRBJ2-3; possibly TRBD2 for D (5 bases). This CDR3 region has 14 residues. V was clipped by 3 bases and J by 2 bases, with 12 bases between them. In germline, CDR1 is DFQATT, CDR2 SNEGSKA (reference sequence). CDR3 region: CSASGGQITDTQYF. The CDR3 bases are TGCAGTGCTAGCGGAGGCCAAATCACAGATACGCAGTATTTT.

The V and J genes are TRBV7-8 and TRBJ1-5; 7 nucleotides agree with TRBD1. Germline assignment: CDR1 SGHVS and CDR2 FQNEAQ. This CDR3 has 15 residues. Trimming removed 3 bases from V and 3 bases from J; junction bases left unmatched: 5. The DNA of the CDR3 is TGTGCCAGCAGCTTCCAGGGGGGATTCAATCAGCCCCAGCATTTT. Its translation: CASSFQGGFNQPQHF. Full variable domain (missing parts from reference TRBV7-8 and TRBJ1-5): GAGVSQSPRYKVAKRGQDVALRCDPISGHVSLFWYQQALGQGPEFLTYFQNEAQLDKSGLPSDRFFAERPEGSVSTLKIQRTQQEDSAVYLCASSFQGGFNQPQHFGDGTRLSIL.

This rearrangement joins TRBV6-1 to TRBJ1-1; D is possibly TRBD1 (5 bases). Germline assignment: CDR1 MNHNS and CDR2 SASEGT. The CDR3 extends over 13 amino acids. V was shortened by 4 bases and J by 1 base, with 7 bases between the two germline ends. Here the CDR3 DNA reads TGTGCCAGCAGTGGACAGACGAACACTGAAGCTTTCTTT. This codes for CASSGQTNTEAFF.